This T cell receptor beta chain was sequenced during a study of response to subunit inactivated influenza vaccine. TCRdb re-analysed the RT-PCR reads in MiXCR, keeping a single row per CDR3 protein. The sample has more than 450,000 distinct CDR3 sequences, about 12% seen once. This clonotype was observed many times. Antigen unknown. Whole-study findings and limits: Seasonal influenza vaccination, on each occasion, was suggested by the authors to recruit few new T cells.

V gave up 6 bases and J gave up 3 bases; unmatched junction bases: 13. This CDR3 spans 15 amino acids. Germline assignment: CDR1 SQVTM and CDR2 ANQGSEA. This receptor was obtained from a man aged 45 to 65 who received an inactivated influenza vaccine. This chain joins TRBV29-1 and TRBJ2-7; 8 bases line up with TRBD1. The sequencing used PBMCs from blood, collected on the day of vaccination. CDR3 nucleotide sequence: TGCAGCGTCAGTAAAAAATTTGGACAGGGCTACGAGCAGTACTTC. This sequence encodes CSVSKKFGQGYEQYF.